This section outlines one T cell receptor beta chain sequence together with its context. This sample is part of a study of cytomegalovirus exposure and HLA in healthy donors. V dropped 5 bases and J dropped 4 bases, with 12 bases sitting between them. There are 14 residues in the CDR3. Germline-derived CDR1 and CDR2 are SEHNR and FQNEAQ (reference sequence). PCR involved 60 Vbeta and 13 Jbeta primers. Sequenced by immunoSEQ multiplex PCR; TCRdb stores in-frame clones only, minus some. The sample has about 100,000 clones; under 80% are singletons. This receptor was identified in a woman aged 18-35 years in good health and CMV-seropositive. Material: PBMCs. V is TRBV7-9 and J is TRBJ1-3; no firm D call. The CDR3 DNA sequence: TGTGCCAGCAGCCTTTTGGCGGGCGGAAACACCATATATTTT. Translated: CASSLLAGGNTIYF.